This record looks at one TCR beta chain sequence and its context. What it binds is unknown. The data stem from a study of CD8+CD57+ T cells in acquired aplastic anemia. Study outcomes and limitations: About 30 was the count of CD8+ CDR3 sequences that patients shared with controls.

Profiling of TCR beta VDJ combinations and CDR3 sequences used genomic DNA as template. TCRdb reprocessed the reads with MiXCR, giving one entry per CDR3 protein. Of more than 40,000 distinct CDR3 sequences listed, about 78% are singletons. CDR3 length equals 15 residues. Trimming shortened V by 5 bases and J by 6 bases, and 19 bases separated the two germline ends. Germline loops: CDR1 LNHDA, CDR2 SQIVND (reference sequence). Input material: sorted CD4+, CD8+, or CD8+CD57+ T cells (not recorded which) from PBMCs. The genes are TRBV19 and TRBJ1-2; perhaps TRBD1 as D (6 bases). This TCR was sampled from a human donor in good health, serving as a control. The DNA of the CDR3 is TGTGCCAGTAGTCCGAGGGCAGGGGATCGCGATGGCTACACCTTC. Its translation: CASSPRAGDRDGYTF.